Reported below is one T cell receptor (beta chain). The sample belongs to a study of T cell responses to AZD1222 COVID-19 vaccine. The germline V and J ends were trimmed by 6 bases and 3 bases, with 15 bases remaining between them. CDR1 is MNHEY and CDR2 is SMNVEV in the germline V gene (reference sequence). The CDR3 loop spans 14 amino acids. Method: immunoSEQ multiplex PCR; TCRdb's copy keeps in-frame clones and lacks some. The sample holds approximately 70,000 clones, 82% seen once. The rearrangement uses TRBV27 and TRBJ2-7; D is perhaps TRBD2 (6 bases). The input for sequencing was peripheral blood, taken on day 0 of AZD1222 vaccination. The receptor's source is an adult in good health. The CDR3 here is CASSLRDSVYEQYF. DNA of the CDR3: TGTGCCAGCAGCTTACGGGACTCCGTCTACGAGCAGTACTTC.